This T cell receptor beta chain was recorded in a study of cytomegalovirus exposure and HLA in healthy donors. Trimming left V 6 bases short and J 8 bases short, with 28 bases between. Germline V gene lookup returns CDR1 MDHEN and CDR2 SYDVKM. The CDR3 runs to 18 residues. The PCR contained 60 Vbeta and 13 Jbeta primers. Measured with immunoSEQ multiplex PCR; TCRdb has only the in-frame clones, and not every one. The sample carries more than 95,000 clones, approximately 78% recorded once. This clone was counted a single time. Sequences were obtained from PBMCs. The receptor comes from a woman aged 40 to 49 in good health and CMV-seronegative. V is TRBV28 and J is TRBJ1-4; tentative D call: TRBD1 (5 bases). This chain's CDR3 is CASRQTRRRNGGGEKLFF. Written as DNA, the CDR3 is TGTGCCAGCAGACAGACCCGGAGGAGGAACGGGGGTGGGGAAAAACTGTTTTTT.